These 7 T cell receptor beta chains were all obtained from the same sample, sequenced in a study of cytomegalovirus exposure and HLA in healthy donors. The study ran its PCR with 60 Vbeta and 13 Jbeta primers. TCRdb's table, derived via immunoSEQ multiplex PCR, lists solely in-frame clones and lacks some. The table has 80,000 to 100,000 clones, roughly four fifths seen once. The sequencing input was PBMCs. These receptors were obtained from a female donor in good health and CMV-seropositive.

CDR3 nucleotide sequence: TGCGCCAGCAGTGAGTCTAGCGGGGGTCAAAGGACGACCCAGTACTTC. Its protein is CASSESSGGQRTTQYF. The J gene is TRBJ2-5, the V gene TRBV10-2; 9 bases align to TRBD2. J was trimmed by 7 bases and V by 0 bases; bases with no gene match: 9. The CDR3 spans 16 residues. Germline lookup yields CDR1 WSHSY and CDR2 SAAADI.

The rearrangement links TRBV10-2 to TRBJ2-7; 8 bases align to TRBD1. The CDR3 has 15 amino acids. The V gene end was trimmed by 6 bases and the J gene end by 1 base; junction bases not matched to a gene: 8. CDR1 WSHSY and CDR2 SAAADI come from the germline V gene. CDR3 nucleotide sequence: TGCGCCAGCAGCGCCGACAGGGGTTCTTCCTACGAGCAGTACTTC. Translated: CASSADRGSSYEQYF.

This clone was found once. CDR3 sequence reads: CASSLFKGGFTDTQYF. CDR3 DNA: TGTGCCAGCAGCTTGTTTAAGGGGGGGTTCACAGATACGCAGTATTTT. This chain links TRBV5-5 with TRBJ2-3, with D perhaps matching TRBD2 (7 bases). This CDR3 has 16 amino acids. CDR1 is SGHKS, CDR2 YYEKEE, per germline (reference sequence). V shed 1 base and J shed 2 bases, with 14 bases lying between them.

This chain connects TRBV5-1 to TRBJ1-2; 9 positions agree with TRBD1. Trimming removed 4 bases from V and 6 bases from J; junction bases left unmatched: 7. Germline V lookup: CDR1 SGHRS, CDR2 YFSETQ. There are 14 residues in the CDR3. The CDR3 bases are TGCGCCAGCAGCGGGCGGGACAGGGACGATGGCTACACCTTC. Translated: CASSGRDRDDGYTF.

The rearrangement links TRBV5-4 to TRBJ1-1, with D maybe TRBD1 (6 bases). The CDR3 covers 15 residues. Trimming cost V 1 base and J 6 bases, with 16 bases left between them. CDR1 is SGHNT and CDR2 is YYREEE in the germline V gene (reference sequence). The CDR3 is CASSLQGLMAAEAFF. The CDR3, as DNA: TGTGCCAGCAGCTTGCAGGGGTTAATGGCGGCTGAAGCTTTCTTT.

Here the CDR3 DNA reads TGTGCCAGCAGTTTAGGCCCCGGACAGGGAGCTTATAGCAATCAGCCCCAGCATTTT. Protein product: CASSLGPGQGAYSNQPQHF. This chain connects TRBV28 to TRBJ1-5, with 8 bases that match TRBD1. From germline, CDR1 is MDHEN and CDR2 SYDVKM. Trimming removed 2 bases from V and 0 bases from J; junction bases left unmatched: 12. The CDR3 extends over 19 amino acids.

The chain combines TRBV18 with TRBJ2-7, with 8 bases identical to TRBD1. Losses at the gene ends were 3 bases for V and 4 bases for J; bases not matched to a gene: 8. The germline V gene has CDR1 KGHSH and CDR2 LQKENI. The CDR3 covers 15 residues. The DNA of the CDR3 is TGTGCCAGCTCACCGGGACCTACAGGGGGTTACGAGCAGTACTTC. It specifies CASSPGPTGGYEQYF.